This is a list of T cell receptor beta chains from one sample in a study of CD8 T cells in Susac syndrome. TCRdb re-called the immunoSEQ multiplex PCR reads with MiXCR, one entry per CDR3 protein. The sample contains approximately 83,000 distinct CDR3 sequences, 94% of which appear only once. Specimen: CD8+ T cells from PBMCs. The source is a human donor with Susac syndrome. Both conserved end residues are part of each CDR3. The D gene is left open where the match is weak. Some rows have no size entry. The others give once, few or many, or a class for an expanded clone.

clone_size | j_call | v_call | d_call | cdr3_aa | cdr3_nt
. | TRBJ2-6 | TRBV13 | . | CASSLGGLGANVLTF | TGTGCCAGCAGCTTAGGGGGGCTTGGGGCCAACGTCCTGACTTTC
. | TRBJ2-5 | TRBV29-1 | TRBD2 | CSVAASGVRETQYF | TGCAGCGTTGCGGCTAGCGGGGTCCGAGAGACCCAGTACTTC
. | TRBJ2-3 | TRBV7-9 | TRBD1 | CASSRQGRTDTQYF | TGTGCCAGCAGCCGACAGGGTCGCACAGATACGCAGTATTTT
. | TRBJ1-2 | TRBV6-5 | . | CASSYTGLYGYTF | TGTGCCAGCAGTTACACAGGGTTGTATGGCTACACCTTC
. | TRBJ2-7 | TRBV20-1 | . | CSAPTGARGEQYF | TGCAGTGCTCCTACGGGCGCCCGGGGTGAGCAGTACTTC
. | TRBJ2-7 | TRBV5-4 | . | CASSLSSYYEQYF | TGTGCCAGCAGCTTATCCTCTTACTACGAGCAGTACTTC
. | TRBJ2-7 | TRBV24-1 | TRBD2 | CATSASPTSGTGEQYF | TGTGCCACCAGTGCGTCTCCCACTAGCGGGACGGGGGAGCAGTACTTC
. | TRBJ1-4 | TRBV12-3/TRBV12-4 | . | CASSFGRVGGEKLFF | TGTGCCAGCAGTTTTGGCAGGGTGGGAGGTGAAAAACTGTTTTTT
. | TRBJ1-5 | TRBV27 | . | CASSPLSAINQPQHF | TGTGCCAGCAGTCCCCTGTCCGCGATCAATCAGCCCCAGCATTTT
. | TRBJ2-2 | TRBV20-1 | . | CSARGGQGLDGGELFF | TGCAGTGCTAGAGGGGGGCAGGGGCTCGATGGTGGGGAGCTGTTTTTT
. | TRBJ2-3 | TRBV7-3 | . | CASSPGILGNTDTQYF | TGTGCCAGCAGCCCCGGGATCTTGGGAAACACAGATACGCAGTATTTT
. | TRBJ2-1 | TRBV12-3/TRBV12-4 | TRBD2 | CASRLTSGAYNEQFF | TGTGCCAGCAGACTGACTAGCGGGGCCTACAATGAGCAGTTCTTC
. | TRBJ1-2 | TRBV20-1 | . | CSAASEGYTF | TGCAGTGCCGCTAGCGAGGGCTACACCTTC
. | TRBJ2-2 | TRBV3-1 | . | CASSPRQGVGNTGELFF | TGTGCCAGCAGCCCCCGTCAGGGTGTAGGGAACACCGGGGAGCTGTTTTTT
. | TRBJ2-7 | TRBV7-9 | . | CASSSNAYEQYF | TGTGCCAGCAGCTCCAACGCTTACGAGCAGTACTTC
. | TRBJ2-1 | TRBV13 | TRBD1 | CASATGGSSNEQFF | TGTGCCAGCGCAACAGGGGGCTCGAGTAATGAGCAGTTCTTC
. | TRBJ1-1 | TRBV12-3/TRBV12-4 | . | CASNRLPNTEAFF | TGTGCCAGCAATAGGCTACCGAACACTGAAGCTTTCTTT
. | TRBJ2-7 | TRBV7-8 | TRBD1 | CASSTWTGGENYYEQYF | TGTGCCAGCAGCACCTGGACAGGGGGCGAAAATTACTACGAGCAGTACTTC
. | TRBJ2-5 | TRBV6-1 | TRBD1 | CASSPSSFYRGLGETQYF | TGTGCCAGCAGCCCATCTTCGTTTTATAGGGGGCTTGGAGAGACCCAGTACTTC
once | TRBJ1-4 | TRBV3-1 | TRBD1 | CASSTTTGIGEKLFF | TGTGCCAGCAGCACTACGACAGGGATCGGAGAAAAACTGTTTTTT
. | TRBJ2-7 | TRBV12-3/TRBV12-4 | TRBD1 | CASSPLGQGAYEQYF | TGTGCCAGCAGTCCCCTGGGACAGGGTGCCTACGAGCAGTACTTC
. | TRBJ2-1 | TRBV2 | . | CASSERDVASSFF | TGTGCCAGCAGTGAAAGGGACGTGGCTAGCTCGTTCTTC
. | TRBJ2-3 | TRBV15 | . | CATNGEGNTDTQYF | TGTGCCACCAACGGCGAGGGGAACACAGATACGCAGTATTTT
. | TRBJ2-7 | TRBV27 | . | CASSLSRVGISYEQYF | TGTGCCAGCAGTTTATCGCGCGTAGGCATTTCCTACGAGCAGTACTTC
. | TRBJ2-1 | TRBV25-1 | . | CATTGPHSYNEQFF | TGTGCCACCACAGGACCTCATTCTTACAATGAGCAGTTCTTC
once | TRBJ2-1 | TRBV13 | . | CASSEGDNEQFF | TGTGCCAGCAGCGAGGGCGACAATGAGCAGTTCTTC
. | TRBJ2-3 | TRBV6-1 | . | CASSEGYWAASTDTQYF | TGTGCCAGCAGTGAAGGGTATTGGGCAGCTAGCACAGATACGCAGTATTTT
. | TRBJ1-2 | TRBV29-1 | . | CSVDVGWVYGYTF | TGCAGCGTTGACGTAGGGTGGGTCTATGGCTACACCTTC
. | TRBJ1-5 | TRBV7-8 | . | CASSPWEGQPQHF | TGTGCCAGCAGCCCCTGGGAGGGTCAGCCCCAGCATTTT
. | TRBJ1-2 | TRBV7-9 | . | CASSPAGVPPSDGYTF | TGTGCCAGCAGCCCCGCCGGGGTCCCGCCCAGCGATGGCTACACCTTC
. | TRBJ1-5 | TRBV5-6 | . | CASSHLGMGQPQHF | TGTGCCAGCAGCCACCTGGGGATGGGCCAGCCCCAGCATTTT
. | TRBJ2-1 | TRBV18 | . | CASSPPRGGFYNEQFF | TGTGCCAGCTCACCACCGAGGGGGGGATTCTACAATGAGCAGTTCTTC
. | TRBJ2-2 | TRBV12-3/TRBV12-4 | . | CASSWDMGQLFF | TGTGCCAGCAGCTGGGACATGGGGCAGCTGTTTTTT
. | TRBJ2-7 | TRBV28 | . | CASSFGSEAYEQYF | TGTGCCAGCAGTTTTGGTTCAGAAGCCTACGAGCAGTACTTC
. | TRBJ2-3 | TRBV9 | TRBD2 | CASSEPQQGGTSGDTQYF | TGTGCCAGCAGCGAGCCGCAACAGGGTGGGACTAGCGGGGATACGCAGTATTTT
. | TRBJ2-3 | TRBV13 | . | CASTSVPPENTDTQYF | TGTGCCAGCACCTCAGTCCCCCCCGAGAACACAGATACGCAGTATTTT
. | TRBJ2-1 | TRBV3-1 | . | CASSPSLQGLSYNEQFF | TGTGCCAGCAGCCCTTCCCTTCAGGGGCTGTCCTACAATGAGCAGTTCTTC
. | TRBJ1-5 | TRBV7-8 | . | CASSLTGGGQPQHF | TGTGCCAGCAGCTTAACTGGGGGCGGTCAGCCCCAGCATTTT
. | TRBJ2-7 | TRBV6-6 | . | CASGSRPGTGKYEQYF | TGTGCCAGCGGGTCTAGACCCGGGACGGGAAAATACGAGCAGTACTTC
. | TRBJ1-5 | TRBV10-3 | . | CAISESYDIHPNQPQHF | TGTGCCATCAGTGAGTCGTATGACATCCACCCGAATCAGCCCCAGCATTTT
. | TRBJ2-7 | TRBV25-1 | . | CASRPTETYEQYF | TGTGCCAGCAGGCCGACAGAGACCTACGAGCAGTACTTC
once | TRBJ1-4 | TRBV4-2 | TRBD1 | CASSQGTGADEKLFF | TGTGCCAGCAGCCAAGGGACAGGGGCGGATGAAAAACTGTTTTTT
. | TRBJ2-7 | TRBV15 | . | CATSTRRGEFYEQYF | TGTGCCACCAGCACGAGACGGGGAGAGTTCTACGAGCAGTACTTC
. | TRBJ2-5 | TRBV4-3 | . | CASSHEGDTQETQYF | TGCGCCAGCAGCCATGAAGGGGACACCCAAGAGACCCAGTACTTC
. | TRBJ2-7 | TRBV19 | TRBD1 | CATGTGPYEQYF | TGTGCCACCGGGACAGGACCCTACGAGCAGTACTTC
. | TRBJ2-7 | TRBV2 | . | CASSEGETSSSYEQYF | TGTGCCAGCAGTGAAGGGGAGACGTCCAGCTCCTACGAGCAGTACTTC
. | TRBJ1-1 | TRBV30 | . | CAWSVGTESAEAFF | TGTGCCTGGAGTGTTGGGACGGAATCGGCTGAAGCTTTCTTT
. | TRBJ1-4 | TRBV15 | . | CATSRVRSGEKLFF | TGTGCCACCAGCAGAGTTAGGAGTGGTGAAAAACTGTTTTTT
once | TRBJ2-7 | TRBV5-1 | . | CASSHDPGLSYEQYF | TGCGCCAGCAGCCACGATCCGGGACTTTCCTACGAGCAGTACTTC
. | TRBJ1-2 | TRBV27 | . | CASLGGSGYTF | TGTGCCAGCCTCGGCGGTTCTGGCTACACCTTC
. | TRBJ2-3 | TRBV6-5 | . | CASSYLQGVTDTQYF | TGTGCCAGCAGTTACTTACAGGGAGTCACAGATACGCAGTATTTT
. | TRBJ2-7 | TRBV5-1 | . | CASSSRDTYEQYF | TGCGCCAGCAGCTCGAGAGACACCTACGAGCAGTACTTC
. | TRBJ2-3 | TRBV3-1 | . | CASSQEFPGEGTDTQYF | TGTGCCAGCAGCCAAGAATTTCCGGGGGAGGGCACAGATACGCAGTATTTT
. | TRBJ1-2 | TRBV14 | . | CASSQGGPYYGYTF | TGTGCCAGCAGCCAAGGGGGACCGTACTATGGCTACACCTTC
. | TRBJ1-2 | TRBV9 | TRBD1 | CASSVVSGGYGYTF | TGTGCCAGCAGCGTAGTGTCAGGGGGCTATGGCTACACCTTC
. | TRBJ2-1 | TRBV7-9 | TRBD2 | CASLAGNNEQFF | TGTGCCAGTTTAGCGGGTAACAATGAGCAGTTCTTC
. | TRBJ2-7 | TRBV19 | . | CASRDRVDEQYF | TGTGCCAGTAGGGACAGAGTCGACGAGCAGTACTTC